This T cell receptor (beta chain) originates from a study of blood T cells in healthy people across ages. Study-level points and caveats: Shifts in expanded clonotypes may have been confounded by donor CMV status, which was unknown.

A sample-barcoded 5' primer and a J-beta primer mix were used in a second PCR of about 6 to 11 cycles. TCRdb ran MiXCR on the 5' RACE reads and lists one entry per CDR3 protein. The sample lists about 400,000 distinct CDR3 sequences; 45% to 65% were seen once. As regards this clonotype: The antigen is not known.

Per the germline V gene, CDR1 is SGHAT and CDR2 is FQNNGV. The CDR3 spans 16 residues. Trimming took 0 bases from V and 2 from J; bases not matched to a gene: 6. Per sample, no less than 5 micrograms of total RNA were extracted. V gene TRBV11-2 combines with J gene TRBJ2-7, with TRBD2 matching 8 bases. This TCR was sampled from a man aged 55-75 years in good health. The source material was blood. DNA of the CDR3: TGTGCCAGCAGCTTAGACCCGGGACTAGTTCCCTACGAGCAGTACTTC. Protein: CASSLDPGLVPYEQYF.